This T cell receptor beta chain emerged from a study of blood T cell repertoires in COVID-19. About the study: Samples came from the United States, Italy and Spain, spanning acute and convalescent COVID-19.

Germline CDR1 and CDR2: MNHEY and SVGAGI. The germline V and J ends were trimmed by 5 bases and 8 bases, with 13 bases remaining between them. This CDR3 spans 14 amino acids. In the authors' workflow: Researchers report that nucleated cell counts were estimated from reference gene primer amplification. TCRdb keeps only in-frame clones here, not all; method: immunoSEQ multiplex PCR. V and J calls and clone size are given by that table; D and trimming were obtained from the DNA. Of a few hundred thousand clones in the sample, around 87% were seen once. This clonotype originated in a woman aged 50 to 60 with acute or convalescent COVID-19. The chain couples TRBV6-5 to TRBJ1-6; a possible D gene is TRBD1 (5 bases). The sequencing sample was made of peripheral blood. In DNA form, the CDR3 reads TGTGCCAGCAGTCCCCTTACAGGAGATTCACCCCTCCACTTT. This sequence encodes CASSPLTGDSPLHF.